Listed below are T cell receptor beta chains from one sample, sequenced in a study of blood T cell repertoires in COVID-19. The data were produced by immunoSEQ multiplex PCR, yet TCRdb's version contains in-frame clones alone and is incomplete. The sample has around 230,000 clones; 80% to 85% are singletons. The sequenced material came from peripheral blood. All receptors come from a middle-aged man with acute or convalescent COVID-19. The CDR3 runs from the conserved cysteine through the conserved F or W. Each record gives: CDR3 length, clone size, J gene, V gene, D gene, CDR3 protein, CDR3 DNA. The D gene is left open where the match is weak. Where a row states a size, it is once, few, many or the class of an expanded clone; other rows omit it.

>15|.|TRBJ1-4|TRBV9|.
CASSASGTDNEKLFF
TGTGCCAGCAGCGCCTCCGGGACTGATAATGAAAAACTGTTTTTT
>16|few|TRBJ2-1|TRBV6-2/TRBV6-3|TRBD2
CASSGLAGGSYNEQFF
TGTGCCAGCAGTGGACTAGCGGGAGGTTCATACAATGAGCAGTTCTTC
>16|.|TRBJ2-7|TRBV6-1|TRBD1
CASSEPGQGTSYEQYF
TGTGCCAGCAGTGAGCCTGGACAGGGGACATCCTACGAGCAGTACTTC
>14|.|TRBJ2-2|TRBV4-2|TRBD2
CASTREGRTGELFF
TGTGCCAGCACGCGGGAGGGCCGCACCGGGGAGCTGTTTTTT
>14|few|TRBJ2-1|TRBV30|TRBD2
CAGAWGSGLNEQFF
TGTGCCGGGGCCTGGGGTAGCGGGTTGAATGAGCAGTTCTTC
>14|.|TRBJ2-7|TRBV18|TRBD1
CASSPDRQFYEQYF
TGTGCCAGCTCACCGGACAGGCAATTCTACGAGCAGTACTTC
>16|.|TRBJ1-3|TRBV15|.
CATSREDRGYGNTIYF
TGTGCCACCAGCAGAGAGGACAGAGGATATGGAAACACCATATATTTT
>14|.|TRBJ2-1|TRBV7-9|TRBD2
CASSLAREEGEQFF
TGTGCCAGCAGCTTAGCGCGGGAGGAGGGTGAGCAGTTCTTC
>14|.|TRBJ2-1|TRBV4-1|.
CASSQVAGYNEQFF
TGCGCCAGCAGCCAAGTAGCTGGATACAATGAGCAGTTCTTC
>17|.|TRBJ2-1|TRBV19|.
CASSIDRGQSSYNEQFF
TGTGCCAGTAGTATAGATCGAGGGCAGAGCTCCTACAATGAGCAGTTCTTC
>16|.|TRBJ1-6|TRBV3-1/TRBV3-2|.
CASSQMGHTYNSPPHF
TGTGCCAGCAGCCAAATGGGACACACCTATAATTCACCCCCCCACTTT
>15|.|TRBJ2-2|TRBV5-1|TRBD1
CASARGPTDTGELFF
TGCGCCAGCGCTAGGGGGCCGACGGACACCGGGGAGCTGTTTTTT
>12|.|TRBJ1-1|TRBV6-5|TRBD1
CASSYTGQVAFF
TGTGCCAGCAGTTACACGGGACAGGTAGCTTTCTTT
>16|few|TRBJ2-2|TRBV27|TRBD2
CASSPLGSGFAGELFF
TGTGCCAGCAGTCCCCTTGGTAGCGGGTTCGCCGGGGAGCTGTTTTTT
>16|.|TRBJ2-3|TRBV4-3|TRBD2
CASSQAGGRSTDTQYF
TGCGCCAGCAGCCAAGCGGGCGGGAGATCCACAGATACGCAGTATTTT
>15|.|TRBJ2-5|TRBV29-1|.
CSVAGGAGQPETQYF
TGCAGCGTTGCGGGCGGTGCTGGACAGCCAGAGACCCAGTACTTC
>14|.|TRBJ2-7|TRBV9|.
CASGVGTLNYEQYF
TGTGCCAGCGGGGTCGGGACTCTTAACTACGAGCAGTACTTC
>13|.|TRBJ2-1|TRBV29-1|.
CSVGIGSYNEQFF
TGCAGCGTTGGAATCGGCTCCTACAATGAGCAGTTCTTC
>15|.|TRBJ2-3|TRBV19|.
CASSPQRGRGNTQYF
TGTGCCAGTAGTCCCCAACGGGGGAGAGGAAATACGCAGTATTTT
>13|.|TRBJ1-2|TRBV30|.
CAWRDKSNYGYTF
TGTGCCTGGAGGGACAAATCTAACTATGGCTACACCTTC
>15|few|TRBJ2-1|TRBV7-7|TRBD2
CASSSGLAGATEQFF
TGTGCCAGCAGCTCCGGACTAGCGGGAGCAACTGAGCAGTTCTTC
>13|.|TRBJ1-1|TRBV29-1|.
CSGKTAAGTEAFF
TGCAGCGGCAAGACCGCCGCAGGCACTGAAGCTTTCTTT
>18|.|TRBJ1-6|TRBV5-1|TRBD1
CASSLQGNGGSYNSPLHF
TGCGCCAGCAGCCTACAGGGGAATGGTGGCTCCTATAATTCACCCCTCCACTTT
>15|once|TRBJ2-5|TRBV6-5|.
CASSYNFWSAETQYF
TGTGCCAGCAGTTACAACTTTTGGAGTGCAGAGACCCAGTACTTC
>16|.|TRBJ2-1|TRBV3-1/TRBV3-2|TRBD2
CASSQQRTSTYNEQFF
TGTGCCAGCAGCCAACAAAGGACTAGCACCTACAATGAGCAGTTCTTC
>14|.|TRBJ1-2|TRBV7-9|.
CASSSGGFGSGYTF
TGTGCCAGCAGCTCTGGGGGCTTCGGTAGTGGCTACACCTTC
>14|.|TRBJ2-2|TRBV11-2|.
CASSLRRDTGELFF
TGTGCCAGCAGCTTAAGGAGAGACACCGGGGAGCTGTTTTTT
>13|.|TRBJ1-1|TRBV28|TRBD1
CATGGGANTEAFF
TGTGCCACCGGAGGGGGCGCGAACACTGAAGCTTTCTTT